A single sample is the source of the 27 T cell receptor beta chains below, sequenced in a study of blood T cell repertoires in COVID-19. Method: immunoSEQ multiplex PCR; TCRdb's copy keeps in-frame clones and lacks some. The table lists some 60,000 clones, 70% to 90% of them singletons. Sample: peripheral blood. The receptors originated from a man between 65 and 85 years old with acute or convalescent COVID-19.

The J gene is TRBJ1-3, the V gene TRBV14; 11 nucleotides agree with TRBD1. The CDR3 runs 15 residues. Germline CDR1 reads SGHDN; CDR2 reads FVKESK. Unmatched junction bases numbered 7, after V lost 4 bases and J lost 8 bases. For the CDR3, the DNA is TGTGCCAGCAGCCCTGGACAGGGGGCCGGACACACCATATATTTT. It is translated as CASSPGQGAGHTIYF.

The chain joins TRBV18 to TRBJ2-2, with unresolved D. The ends were cut back, 3 bases at V and 7 bases at J, with 12 bases in the middle. Germline loops: CDR1 KGHSH, CDR2 LQKENI. The CDR3 length is 14 residues. This CDR3 reads CASSPLQQIGELFF. The CDR3 region has the DNA TGTGCCAGCTCACCCTTGCAACAGATCGGGGAGCTGTTTTTT.

The V and J genes are TRBV25-1 and TRBJ2-7, with TRBD1 matching 11 bases. Germline CDR1 and CDR2: MGHDK and SYGVNS. V was clipped by 6 bases and J by 3 bases; unmatched bases: 4. This CDR3 region has 14 residues. CDR3 sequence: CASRLGTGGYEQYF. DNA for the CDR3: TGTGCCAGCAGGCTTGGGACAGGGGGCTACGAGCAGTACTTC.

This clone is labeled medium-sized. The V gene is TRBV19, the J gene TRBJ2-2; tentatively, D is TRBD1 (8 bases). Germline-derived CDR1 and CDR2 are LNHDA and SQIVND (reference sequence). There are 15 residues in the CDR3. V was cut by 11 bases and J by 4 bases, with 20 bases left in between. The CDR3 region has the DNA TGTGCCGGACGCGGGGGACAGGCGGGCACCGGGGAGCTGTTTTTT. It specifies CAGRGGQAGTGELFF.

This rearrangement joins TRBV7-8 to TRBJ1-2; maybe TRBD1 (6 bases). Germline CDR1 SGHVS, CDR2 FQNEAQ. CDR3 length: 14 amino acids. With 7 bases removed from V and 8 bases from J, the gap between germline ends came to 20 bases. In DNA, the CDR3 is TGTGCCAGCACCGTCCCGGGCAGGGGATTCGGCTACACCTTC. It codes for CASTVPGRGFGYTF.

This chain links TRBV6-5 with TRBJ1-5; D may be TRBD1 (6 bases). CDR1 is MNHEY and CDR2 is SVGAGI in the germline V gene. The CDR3 covers 15 residues. The V end lost 7 bases, the J end lost 6 bases, and 19 bases lay between the germline ends. CDR3 nucleotides: TGTGCCAGCAACCTAAACAGGGACGAGAGTCAGCCCCAGCATTTT. Encoded protein: CASNLNRDESQPQHF.

V and J are TRBV19 and TRBJ2-7, with TRBD1 matching over 7 bases. Germline-derived CDR1 and CDR2 are LNHDA and SQIVND (reference sequence). The V segment lost 4 bases and the J segment 5 bases; nucleotides outside the gene matches: 8. The CDR3 is 14 residues long. CDR3 loop: CASSNRQGLNEQYF. The DNA of the CDR3 is TGTGCCAGTAGTAACAGACAGGGTTTGAACGAGCAGTACTTC.

V usage is TRBV19 and J usage is TRBJ1-5; perhaps TRBD1 as D (6 bases). The germline V gene encodes CDR1 LNHDA and CDR2 SQIVND (reference sequence). Trimming shortened V by 5 bases and J by 1 base, and 12 bases separated the two germline ends. The CDR3 extends over 15 amino acids. CDR3 amino acids: CASSRGTGSNQPQHF. In nucleotides, the CDR3 is TGTGCCAGTAGTCGGGGAACAGGGAGCAATCAGCCCCAGCATTTT.

The rearrangement links TRBV28 to TRBJ1-2; no reliable D call. Germline CDR1 and CDR2: MDHEN and SYDVKM. The germline V and J ends were trimmed by 1 base and 8 bases, with 14 bases remaining between them. CDR3 size: 14 residues. The CDR3 DNA reads TGTGCCAGCAGTTTATTCGGGATGGTCGGGGGCTACACCTTC. Translating it yields CASSLFGMVGGYTF.

This chain joins TRBV5-5 and TRBJ2-2; D call uncertain. The V and J ends lost 0 bases and 1 base respectively, with 7 bases between them. CDR3 size: 15 residues. CDR1 and CDR2 from the germline V gene are SGHKS and YYEKEE (reference sequence). CDR3 in DNA: TGTGCCAGCAGCTTGGATCCCTTGAACACCGGGGAGCTGTTTTTT. It translates to CASSLDPLNTGELFF.

The J gene is TRBJ1-2, the V gene TRBV19, with D hard to call. V was cut by 7 bases and J by 4 bases, with 16 bases left in between. The germline V gene has CDR1 LNHDA and CDR2 SQIVND (reference sequence). CDR3 length: 14 amino acids. CDR3 loop: CASTLDKLAYGYTF. DNA of the CDR3: TGTGCCAGTACCCTTGACAAACTAGCCTATGGCTACACCTTC.

The genes are TRBV18 and TRBJ2-3; 10 bases align to TRBD2. CDR1 and CDR2 from the germline V gene are KGHSH and LQKENI. The CDR3 length is 16 residues. V lost 2 bases and J lost 0; bases outside the gene matches: 2. CDR3 protein: CASSPGTSVSTDTQYF. The CDR3 bases are TGTGCCAGCTCACCAGGGACTAGCGTTAGCACAGATACGCAGTATTTT.

The chain couples TRBV18 to TRBJ1-5; D not certain. Trimming shortened V by 3 bases and J by 6 bases, and 12 bases separated the two germline ends. This CDR3 spans 14 amino acids. CDR1 and CDR2 from the germline V gene are KGHSH and LQKENI. The DNA for the CDR3 is TGTGCCAGCTCACCGGGCGGGGAGGGTCAGCCCCAGCATTTT. Amino acids: CASSPGGEGQPQHF.

The J gene is TRBJ1-1, the V gene TRBV28; perhaps TRBD1 as D (6 bases). V shed 1 base and J shed 4 bases, with 16 bases lying between them. The CDR3 is 16 amino acids. CDR1 and CDR2 from the germline V gene are MDHEN and SYDVKM. The CDR3 spells CASSLYGGPGGTEAFF. CDR3 nucleotide sequence: TGTGCCAGCAGTTTATACGGGGGGCCCGGGGGCACTGAAGCTTTCTTT.

The rearrangement uses TRBV2 and TRBJ1-2; tentative D call: TRBD1 (6 bases). Germline V lookup: CDR1 SNHLY, CDR2 FYNNEI. The CDR3 runs to 15 residues. With 2 bases removed from V and 0 bases from J, the gap between germline ends came to 10 bases. CDR3 nucleotide sequence: TGTGCCAGCAGTGAAATAGGACAGACTAACTATGGCTACACCTTC. Its protein is CASSEIGQTNYGYTF.

The rearrangement links TRBV11-2 to TRBJ1-6; possibly TRBD1 for D (6 bases). V shed 5 bases and J shed 0 bases, with 14 bases lying between them. The CDR3 totals 17 residues. Germline CDR1 SGHAT, CDR2 FQNNGV. CDR3 DNA: TGTGCCAGCAGCCCCCGACAGGCGGTCTCCTATAATTCACCCCTCCACTTT. Amino acids: CASSPRQAVSYNSPLHF.

This chain links TRBV15 with TRBJ2-1; D may be TRBD1 (5 bases). The V gene's germline CDR1 is LNHNV and CDR2 YYDKDF (reference sequence). This CDR3 region has 14 residues. V was trimmed by 0 bases and J by 5 bases, leaving 8 bases between them. The CDR3 region is CATSREARDNEQFF. Written as DNA, the CDR3 is TGTGCCACCAGCAGAGAGGCCAGGGACAATGAGCAGTTCTTC. Drawing the rest from reference TRBV15 and TRBJ2-1, the complete variable domain is DAMVIQNPRYQVTQFGKPVTLSCSQTLNHNVMYWYQQKSSQAPKLLFHYYDKDFNNEADTPDNFQSRRPNTSFCFLDIRSPGLGDTAMYLCATSREARDNEQFFGPGTRLTVL.

The chain couples TRBV19 to TRBJ2-2, with a weak D call TRBD1 (6 bases). In germline, CDR1 is LNHDA, CDR2 SQIVND (reference sequence). Trimming left V 4 bases short and J 6 bases short, with 9 bases between. The CDR3 extends over 13 amino acids. CDR3 loop: CASSNRVPGELFF. The CDR3 bases are TGTGCCAGTAGTAACAGGGTTCCCGGGGAGCTGTTTTTT. Together with reference TRBV19 and TRBJ2-2, the CDR3 gives the full variable domain: DGGITQSPKYLFRKEGQNVTLSCEQNLNHDAMYWYRQDPGQGLRLIYYSQIVNDFQKGDIAEGYSVSREKKESFPLTVTSAQKNPTAFYLCASSNRVPGELFFGEGSRLTVL.

This sequence joins TRBV7-9 and TRBJ1-5, with unresolved D. This CDR3 has 14 residues. V dropped 2 bases and J dropped 0 bases, with 5 bases sitting between them. Germline V gene lookup returns CDR1 SEHNR and CDR2 FQNEAQ (reference sequence). CDR3 nucleotides: TGTGCCAGCAGCTTAAGCAATAGCAATCAGCCCCAGCATTTT. Its translation is CASSLSNSNQPQHF.

The CDR3 sequence: CASSLNRDYSGNTIYF. DNA for the CDR3: TGTGCCAGCAGTTTAAACAGGGATTATTCTGGAAACACCATATATTTT. The chain has TRBV6-5 and TRBJ1-3, with D perhaps TRBD1 (6 bases). Trimming shortened V by 4 bases and J by 1 base, and 14 bases separated the two germline ends. The CDR3 is made up of 16 amino acids. From germline, CDR1 is MNHEY and CDR2 SVGAGI.

There are a few counts of this clone. The chain recombines TRBV3-1 (or the pseudogene TRBV3-2) with TRBJ2-7; the D is unclear. V was cut by 6 bases and J by 0 bases, with 9 bases left in between. The CDR3 is made up of 13 amino acids. CDR1 is LGHDT, CDR2 YNNKEL, per germline (reference sequence). In DNA form, the CDR3 reads TGTGCCAGCAGTCAGATAAGCTCCTACGAGCAGTACTTC. Amino acid sequence: CASSQISSYEQYF.

This chain connects TRBV2 to TRBJ1-1; 7 bases align to TRBD1. This CDR3 spans 14 amino acids. Germline CDR1 reads SNHLY; CDR2 reads FYNNEI. Germline trimming cut 7 bases from V and 0 bases from J; bases unmatched to any gene: 5. For the CDR3, the DNA is TGTGCCAGCACCCTGGGACAGATGAACACTGAAGCTTTCTTT. Translation: CASTLGQMNTEAFF.

V gene TRBV5-1 combines with J gene TRBJ2-2; TRBD2 matches at 8 bases. The length of the CDR3 is 16 residues. With 5 bases clipped from V and 0 bases from J, the junction kept 6 bases outside the gene matches. In germline, CDR1 is SGHRS, CDR2 YFSETQ. DNA for the CDR3: TGCGCCAGCAGTTGGTCTAGCGGGCCGAACACCGGGGAGCTGTTTTTT. Translated, it gives CASSWSSGPNTGELFF.

The chain is built from TRBV10-2 and TRBJ1-5, with 9 bases identical to TRBD1. Looked up from germline, CDR1 is WSHSY and CDR2 is SAAADI. The V and J ends lost 4 bases and 2 bases, in that order; junction bases with no gene match: 12. The CDR3 contains 18 residues. The CDR3 loop is CASSAYSGQGGGNQPQHF. The CDR3 DNA is TGCGCCAGCAGTGCTTACTCGGGACAGGGAGGTGGCAATCAGCCCCAGCATTTT.

This clone has a handful of counts. J is TRBJ2-3 and V is TRBV4-2, with a tentative D call TRBD1 (6 bases). V was cut by 6 bases and J by 5 bases, with 12 bases left in between. The germline gives CDR1 LGHNA, CDR2 YNFKEQ. This CDR3 is 13 amino acids long. CDR3 nucleotides: TGTGCCAGCAGGCCCACAGGGTTAGATACGCAGTATTTT. This gives the protein CASRPTGLDTQYF.

The V call is TRBV19, the J call TRBJ2-1; possible D gene TRBD2, 6 bases. The CDR3 is made up of 16 amino acids. V lost 4 bases and J 4 bases, leaving 17 bases between the germline ends. The germline gives CDR1 LNHDA, CDR2 SQIVND (reference sequence). The CDR3 region is CASSTSGLGTYNEQFF. DNA for the CDR3: TGTGCCAGTAGTACTTCCGGACTCGGGACTTACAATGAGCAGTTCTTC.

The chain couples TRBV19 to TRBJ1-2; tentatively, D is TRBD1 (6 bases). V lost 5 bases to trimming and J lost 2 bases, with 15 bases between them. CDR1 is LNHDA, CDR2 SQIVND, per germline (reference sequence). The CDR3 loop spans 15 amino acids. The CDR3 region is CASSPYQTGNYGYTF. The DNA for the CDR3 is TGTGCCAGTAGTCCCTACCAGACAGGAAACTATGGCTACACCTTC.